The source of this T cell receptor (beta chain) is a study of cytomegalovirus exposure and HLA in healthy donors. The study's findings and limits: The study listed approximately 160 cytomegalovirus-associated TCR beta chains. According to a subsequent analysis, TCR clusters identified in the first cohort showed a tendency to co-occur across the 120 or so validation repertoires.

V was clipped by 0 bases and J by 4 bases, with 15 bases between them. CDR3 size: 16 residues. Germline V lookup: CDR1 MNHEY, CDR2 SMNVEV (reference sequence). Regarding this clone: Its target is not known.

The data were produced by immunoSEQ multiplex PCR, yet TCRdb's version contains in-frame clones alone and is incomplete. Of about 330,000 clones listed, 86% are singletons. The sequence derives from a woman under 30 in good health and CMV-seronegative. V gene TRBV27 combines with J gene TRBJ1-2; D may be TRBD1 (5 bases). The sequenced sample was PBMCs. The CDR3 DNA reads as TGTGCCAGCAGTTTATCGGGAGGGACGGACTTCTATGGCTACACCTTC. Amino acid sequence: CASSLSGGTDFYGYTF.